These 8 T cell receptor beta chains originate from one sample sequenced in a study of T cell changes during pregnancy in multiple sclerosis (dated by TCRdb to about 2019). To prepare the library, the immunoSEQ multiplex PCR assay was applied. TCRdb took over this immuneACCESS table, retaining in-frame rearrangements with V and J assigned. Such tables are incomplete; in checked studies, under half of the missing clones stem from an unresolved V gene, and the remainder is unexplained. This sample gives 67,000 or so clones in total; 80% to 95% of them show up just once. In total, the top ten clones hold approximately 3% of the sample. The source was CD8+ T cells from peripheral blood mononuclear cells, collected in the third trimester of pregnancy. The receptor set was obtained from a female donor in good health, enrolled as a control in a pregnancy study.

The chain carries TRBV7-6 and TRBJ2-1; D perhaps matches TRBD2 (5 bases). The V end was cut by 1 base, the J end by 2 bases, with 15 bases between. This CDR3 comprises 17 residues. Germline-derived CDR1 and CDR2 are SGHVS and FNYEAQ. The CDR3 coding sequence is TGTGCCAGCAGCTTAGTATCACGGGGAACTCCCTACAATGAGCAGTTCTTC. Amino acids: CASSLVSRGTPYNEQFF.

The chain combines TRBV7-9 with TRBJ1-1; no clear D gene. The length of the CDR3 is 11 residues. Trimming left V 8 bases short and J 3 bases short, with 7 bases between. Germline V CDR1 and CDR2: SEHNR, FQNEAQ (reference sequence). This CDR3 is CASSPDTEAFF. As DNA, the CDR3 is TGTGCCAGCTCCCCGGACACTGAAGCTTTCTTT.

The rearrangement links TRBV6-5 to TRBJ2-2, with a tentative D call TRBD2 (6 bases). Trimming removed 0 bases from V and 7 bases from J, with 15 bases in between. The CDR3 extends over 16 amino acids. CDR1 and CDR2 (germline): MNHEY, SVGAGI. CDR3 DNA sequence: TGTGCCAGCAGTTACTCGACGGGGGAACTCAACGGGGAGCTGTTTTTT. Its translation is CASSYSTGELNGELFF.

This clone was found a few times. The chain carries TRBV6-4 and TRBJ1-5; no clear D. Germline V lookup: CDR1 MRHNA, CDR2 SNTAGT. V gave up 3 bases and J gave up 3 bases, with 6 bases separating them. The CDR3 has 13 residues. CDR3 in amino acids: CASSETANQPQHF. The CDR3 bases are TGTGCCAGCAGTGAAACAGCCAATCAGCCCCAGCATTTT.

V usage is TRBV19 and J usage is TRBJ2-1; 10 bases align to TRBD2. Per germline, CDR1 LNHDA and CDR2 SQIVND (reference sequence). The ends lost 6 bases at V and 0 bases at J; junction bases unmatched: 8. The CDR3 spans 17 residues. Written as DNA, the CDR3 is TGTGCCAGTAGAAAACTAGCGGGGAGTAGCTCCTACAATGAGCAGTTCTTC. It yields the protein CASRKLAGSSSYNEQFF.

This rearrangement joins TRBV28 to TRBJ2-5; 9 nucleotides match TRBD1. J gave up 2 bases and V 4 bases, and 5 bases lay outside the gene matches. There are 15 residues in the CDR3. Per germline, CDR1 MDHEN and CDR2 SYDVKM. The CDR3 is CASSSRDRGQETQYF. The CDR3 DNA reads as TGTGCCAGCAGTTCTAGAGACAGGGGGCAAGAGACCCAGTACTTC.

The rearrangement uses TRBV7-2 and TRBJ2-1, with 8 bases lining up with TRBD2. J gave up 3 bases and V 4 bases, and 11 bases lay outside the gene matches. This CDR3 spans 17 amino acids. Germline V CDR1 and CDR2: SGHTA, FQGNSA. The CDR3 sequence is CASSSGEKRGRYNEQFF. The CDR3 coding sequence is TGTGCCAGCAGCTCAGGAGAGAAGCGGGGGCGCTACAATGAGCAGTTCTTC.

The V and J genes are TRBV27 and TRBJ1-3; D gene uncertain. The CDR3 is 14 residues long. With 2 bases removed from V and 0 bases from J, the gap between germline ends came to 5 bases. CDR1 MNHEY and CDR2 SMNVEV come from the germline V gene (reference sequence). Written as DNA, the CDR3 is TGTGCCAGCAGTTTAGGCGGCTCTGGAAACACCATATATTTT. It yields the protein CASSLGGSGNTIYF.